A single sample gave rise to the 20 T cell receptor beta chains below, sequenced in a study of T cells in Graves' hyperthyroidism and ophthalmopathy. The TCR beta CDR3 regions underwent amplification using RNA transcripts as the source. When the TCR CDR3 underwent first-round RT-PCR, the HTBI primer set was used. TCRdb redid the calling of the multiplex PCR reads with MiXCR, one entry per CDR3 protein. The repertoire holds nearly 250,000 distinct CDR3 sequences, with roughly 22% as singletons. Sequenced sample: blood. The receptor set was obtained from a woman in her thirties or forties with Graves' ophthalmopathy.

The table lists this clonotype with many counts. This chain uses TRBV2 with TRBJ2-7; D is possibly TRBD1 (5 bases). CDR3 length: 16 amino acids. CDR1 is SNHLY, CDR2 FYNNEI, per germline. V lost 6 bases and J 2 bases, leaving 20 bases between the germline ends. Written as DNA, the CDR3 is TGTGCCAGCAGCCTAACTCCAAGGACATTGACCTACGAGCAGTACTTC. This sequence encodes CASSLTPRTLTYEQYF.

This clonotype was counted many times. The rearrangement links TRBV4-1 to TRBJ1-1; D is unclear. CDR3 length: 13 amino acids. Germline CDR1 MGHRA, CDR2 YSYEKL. The V end lost 1 base, the J end lost 2 bases, and 5 bases lay between the germline ends. CDR3 nucleotides: TGCGCCAGCAGCCAAGGATTTAACACTGAAGCTTTCTTT. Its translation is CASSQGFNTEAFF.

There are many counts of this clonotype. The genes are TRBV4-1 and TRBJ2-7, with a tentative D call TRBD2 (5 bases). The germline V and J ends were trimmed by 0 bases and 3 bases, with 9 bases remaining between them. The CDR3 is 14 amino acids. Germline lookup yields CDR1 MGHRA and CDR2 YSYEKL. The CDR3 region has the DNA TGCGCCAGCAGCCAAGATCGAGGGTACTACGAGCAGTACTTC. It translates to CASSQDRGYYEQYF.

This rearrangement joins TRBV6-2 or TRBV6-3 to TRBJ2-7; 12 positions match TRBD2. Germline-derived CDR1 and CDR2 are MNHEY and SVGEGT. V gave up 0 bases and J gave up 0 bases; unmatched junction bases: 6. The CDR3 runs 18 residues. The CDR3 spells CASSYSGGTSGFSYEQYF. For the CDR3, the DNA is TGTGCCAGCAGTTACTCGGGGGGGACTAGCGGGTTCTCCTACGAGCAGTACTTC.

The DNA of the CDR3 is TGTGCCAGCAGCTTAGGGCTAGCCTCCAGCTCCTACGAGCAGTACTTC. Its protein is CASSLGLASSSYEQYF. This rearrangement joins TRBV7-2 to TRBJ2-7; D possibly corresponds to TRBD2 (5 bases). Trimming pared 1 base from V and 0 bases from J, leaving 13 bases between. Looked up from germline, CDR1 is SGHTA and CDR2 is FQGNSA. The CDR3 totals 16 residues.

In this sample, this clonotype turned up many times. The chain has TRBV6-5 and TRBJ2-7, with TRBD2 matching over 8 bases. The germline CDR1 and CDR2 sequences are MNHEY and SVGAGI. This CDR3 is built from 16 residues. J gave up 5 bases and V 2 bases, and 11 bases lay outside the gene matches. The CDR3 DNA reads as TGTGCCAGCAGTTACAACCCGGGACTAGAAACCGACGAGCAGTACTTC. Translated, it gives CASSYNPGLETDEQYF.

The CDR3 protein is CASSLDKVGEAFF. Here the CDR3 DNA reads TGTGCCAGCAGTTTGGACAAGGTTGGGGAAGCTTTCTTT. The V call is TRBV6-5, the J call TRBJ1-1; tentative D call: TRBD1 (5 bases). V lost 4 bases and J 8 bases, leaving 14 bases between the germline ends. In germline, CDR1 is MNHEY, CDR2 SVGAGI. The CDR3 covers 13 residues.

This clonotype was seen repeatedly, ten times or more. The chain combines TRBV3-1 with TRBJ2-7, with D possibly being TRBD1 (6 bases). Germline V lookup: CDR1 LGHDT, CDR2 YNNKEL (reference sequence). Trimming pared 8 bases from V and 3 bases from J, leaving 14 bases between. The CDR3 has 13 amino acids. DNA of the CDR3: TGTGCCAGCGGGGGCTGGAGTAGCTACGAGCAGTACTTC. It codes for CASGGWSSYEQYF.

This clonotype was seen repeatedly, ten times or more. This chain connects TRBV6-1 to TRBJ2-2; TRBD2 aligns across 7 bases. Trimming took 6 bases from V and 7 from J; bases not matched to a gene: 5. The V gene's germline CDR1 is MNHNS and CDR2 SASEGT. The CDR3 extends over 13 amino acids. CDR3 coding DNA: TGTGCCAGCAGAGACACGGGGGGCGGGGAGCTGTTTTTT. Translation: CASRDTGGGELFF.

This clonotype occurred many times. The V and J genes are TRBV27 and TRBJ2-7; 15 bases fit TRBD2. This CDR3 has 16 residues. V gave up 5 bases and J gave up 7 bases; unmatched junction bases: 9. CDR1 and CDR2 from the germline V gene are MNHEY and SMNVEV (reference sequence). The CDR3 loop is CASSLGTSGRQGEQYF. The CDR3 region has the DNA TGTGCCAGCAGTCTCGGGACTAGCGGGAGGCAGGGAGAGCAGTACTTC.

This clonotype was observed at least ten times. A junction boundary mismatches the germline segment, possibly from a read error. The chain is built from TRBV7-9 and TRBJ2-5, with 9 bases lining up with TRBD2. Germline values: CDR1 SEHNR, CDR2 FQNEAQ (reference sequence). There are 15 residues in the CDR3. The CDR3 region is CASSLAAGGPETQYF. In DNA form, the CDR3 reads TGCGCCAGCAGCTTAGCGGCGGGAGGGCCAGAGACCCAGTACTTC.

The chain employs TRBV7-9 and TRBJ2-5, with D possibly being TRBD1 or TRBD2 (5 bases each). Looked up from germline, CDR1 is SEHNR and CDR2 is FQNEAQ (reference sequence). The CDR3 is 14 residues long. Trimming pared 3 bases from V and 1 base from J, leaving 9 bases between. CDR3 DNA sequence: TGTGCCAGCAGCTTGTCAGGGACCCAAGAGACCCAGTACTTC. Protein sequence: CASSLSGTQETQYF.

This clonotype was observed many times. The chain has TRBV6-2 or TRBV6-3 and TRBJ2-7, with 15 bases that match TRBD2. V trimming: 6 bases; J trimming: 1 base; junction bases outside the gene matches: 10. Germline V gives CDR1 MNHEY, CDR2 SVGEGT. The CDR3 runs to 18 residues. DNA of the CDR3: TGTGCCAGCAGCTATGGGACTAGCGGGAGGTCGAATTCCTACGAGCAGTACTTC. It yields the protein CASSYGTSGRSNSYEQYF.

This clonotype has at least ten counts. The chain combines TRBV20-1 with TRBJ2-7, with 7 positions matching TRBD1. V was clipped by 4 bases and J by 4 bases; unmatched bases: 10. The germline gives CDR1 DFQATT, CDR2 SNEGSKA (reference sequence). The CDR3 has 14 residues. The CDR3 DNA is TGCAGTGCTATACGGACAGGCTTTCGGTACGAGCAGTACTTC. This encodes CSAIRTGFRYEQYF.

This clonotype was counted ten times or more. The genes are TRBV20-1 and TRBJ2-7, with 9 bases that match TRBD1. This CDR3 region has 16 residues. Per the germline V gene, CDR1 is DFQATT and CDR2 is SNEGSKA (reference sequence). V was pared by 4 bases and J by 3 bases, with 13 bases of the junction left unmatched. The CDR3 DNA is TGCAGTGCTATTAATCCGGGACAGGGTACTGGCTACGAGCAGTACTTC. Translation gives CSAINPGQGTGYEQYF.

This clonotype was observed at least ten times. This chain joins TRBV4-1 and TRBJ2-5; 8 bases are shared with TRBD2. CDR1 MGHRA and CDR2 YSYEKL come from the germline V gene. The CDR3 is made up of 15 amino acids. Trimming cost V 4 bases and J 4 bases; bases outside gene matches: 8. The CDR3 sequence is CASSPERTSPETQYF. The CDR3 DNA reads as TGCGCCAGCAGCCCCGAAAGGACTAGCCCAGAGACCCAGTACTTC.

This clonotype was found many times. V gene TRBV7-9 combines with J gene TRBJ2-2; 13 bases are shared with TRBD2. In germline, CDR1 is SEHNR, CDR2 FQNEAQ (reference sequence). Losses at the gene ends were 5 bases for V and 7 bases for J; bases not matched to a gene: 4. The CDR3 runs 15 residues. CDR3 nucleotides: TGTGCCAGCAGCCCGGGACTAGCGGGAATCGGGGAGCTGTTTTTT. It encodes CASSPGLAGIGELFF.

This clonotype was observed at least ten times. V is TRBV28 and J is TRBJ1-2; 10 bases map to TRBD1. Germline-derived CDR1 and CDR2 are MDHEN and SYDVKM. Losses at the gene ends were 11 bases for V and 6 bases for J; bases not matched to a gene: 15. The CDR3 extends over 15 amino acids. In nucleotides, the CDR3 is TGTGCCTCCCGGGGACAGGGGTCTCATTTGGATGGCTACACCTTC. Its protein product is CASRGQGSHLDGYTF.

The sample holds many counts of this clonotype. The CDR3 spells CASSLGLVPYEQYF. In DNA form, the CDR3 reads TGTGCCAGCAGTCTCGGACTAGTGCCCTACGAGCAGTACTTC. This chain links TRBV28 with TRBJ2-7, with TRBD2 matching 7 bases. The junction had 6 bases not matched to a gene; V was cut back by 5 bases and J by 2 bases. Germline loops: CDR1 MDHEN, CDR2 SYDVKM. CDR3 length: 14 residues.

This clonotype was observed at least ten times. CDR3 DNA: TGTGCCAGCAGTTACGGCCAAGTAGACGAGCAGTACTTC. Its translation: CASSYGQVDEQYF. The gene calls are TRBV27 and TRBJ2-7; D uncertain. The germline CDR1 and CDR2 sequences are MNHEY and SMNVEV (reference sequence). CDR3 length equals 13 residues. Trimming stripped 4 bases from V and 5 bases from J, with 12 bases between.